This T cell receptor beta chain was observed in a study of T-cell memory formation after mild COVID-19. Findings and caveats of the study: Second-wave clones reaching peak frequency on day 37 lacked confirmed SARS-CoV-2 specificity.

Note on this clonotype: What it binds is not known.

The CDR3 sequence is 16 residues long. V lost 4 bases and J 6 bases, leaving 18 bases between the germline ends. Germline V gene data show CDR1 as LGHNA and CDR2 as YNFKEQ. TCRdb re-analysed the 5' RACE reads in MiXCR, keeping a single row per CDR3 protein. The sample has roughly 86,000 distinct CDR3 sequences, about an eighth seen once; the top ten hold around 27%. This chain connects TRBV4-2 to TRBJ2-2; tentatively, D is TRBD2 (6 bases). This clonotype was obtained from an adult woman who had mild COVID-19 (a few samples of this study predate the infection). Cell type and time point are not known. The specimen sequenced was PBMCs or a T cell subset sorted from them (not recorded which). In DNA form, the CDR3 reads TGTGCCAGCAGCCTTAAGGCGGGGATGTCCGCCGGGGAGCTGTTTTTT. Amino acid sequence: CASSLKAGMSAGELFF.